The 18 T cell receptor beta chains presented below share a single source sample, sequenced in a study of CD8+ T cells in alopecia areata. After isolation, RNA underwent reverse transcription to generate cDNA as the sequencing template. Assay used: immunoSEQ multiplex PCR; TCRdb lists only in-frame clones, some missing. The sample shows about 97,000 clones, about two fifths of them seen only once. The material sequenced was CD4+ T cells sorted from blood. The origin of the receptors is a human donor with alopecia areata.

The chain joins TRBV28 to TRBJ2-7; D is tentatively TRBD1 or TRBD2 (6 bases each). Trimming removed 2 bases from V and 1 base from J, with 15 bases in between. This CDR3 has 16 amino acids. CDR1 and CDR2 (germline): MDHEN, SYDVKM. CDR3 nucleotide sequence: TGTGCCAGCAGTTTAACAGGGACTCCCCGGTCCTACGAGCAGTACTTC. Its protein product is CASSLTGTPRSYEQYF.

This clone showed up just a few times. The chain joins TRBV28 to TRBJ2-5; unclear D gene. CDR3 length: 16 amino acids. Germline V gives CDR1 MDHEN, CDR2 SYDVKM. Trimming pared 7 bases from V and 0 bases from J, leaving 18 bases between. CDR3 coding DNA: TGTGCCAGCATCCCTCTGTCGGTGCAGAACCAAGAGACCCAGTACTTC. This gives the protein CASIPLSVQNQETQYF.

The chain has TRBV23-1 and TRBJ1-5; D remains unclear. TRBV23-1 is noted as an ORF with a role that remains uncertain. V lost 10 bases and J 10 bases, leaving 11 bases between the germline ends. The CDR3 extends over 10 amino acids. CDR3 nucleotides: TGCGCCACGATGGGCCGACCCCAGCATTTT. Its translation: CATMGRPQHF.

The CDR3 region is CASSVGGFYNEQFF. CDR3 DNA: TGTGCCAGCAGTGTCGGGGGCTTCTACAATGAGCAGTTCTTC. The chain is built from TRBV2 and TRBJ2-1; the D gene could be TRBD1 or TRBD2 (6 bases each). CDR1 SNHLY and CDR2 FYNNEI come from the germline V gene. V lost 4 bases and J lost 3, with 10 bases in between. The CDR3 is 14 amino acids.

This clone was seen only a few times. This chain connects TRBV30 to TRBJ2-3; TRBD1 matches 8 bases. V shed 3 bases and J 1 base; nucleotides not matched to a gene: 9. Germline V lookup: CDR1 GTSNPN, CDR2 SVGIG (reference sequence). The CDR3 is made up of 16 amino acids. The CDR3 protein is CAWSFQRTGRTDTQYF. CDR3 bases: TGTGCCTGGAGCTTTCAACGGACAGGGCGCACAGATACGCAGTATTTT.

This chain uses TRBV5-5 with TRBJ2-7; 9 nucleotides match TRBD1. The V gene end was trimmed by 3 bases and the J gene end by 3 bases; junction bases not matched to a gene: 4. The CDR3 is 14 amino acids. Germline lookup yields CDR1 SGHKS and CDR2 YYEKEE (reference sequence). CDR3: CASSWDRDFYEQYF. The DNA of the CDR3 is TGTGCCAGCAGCTGGGACAGGGATTTCTACGAGCAGTACTTC.

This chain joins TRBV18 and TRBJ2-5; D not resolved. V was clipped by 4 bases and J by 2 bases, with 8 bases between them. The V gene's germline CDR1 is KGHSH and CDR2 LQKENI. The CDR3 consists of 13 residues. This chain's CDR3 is CASSLGLQETQYF. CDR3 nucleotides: TGTGCCAGCTCACTGGGATTACAAGAGACCCAGTACTTC.

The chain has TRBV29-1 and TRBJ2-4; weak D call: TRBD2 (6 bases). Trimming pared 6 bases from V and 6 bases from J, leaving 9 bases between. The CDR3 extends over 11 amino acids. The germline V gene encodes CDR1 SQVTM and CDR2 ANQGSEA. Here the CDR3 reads CSVRRGNIQYF. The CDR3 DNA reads TGCAGCGTCCGGAGGGGAAACATTCAGTACTTC.

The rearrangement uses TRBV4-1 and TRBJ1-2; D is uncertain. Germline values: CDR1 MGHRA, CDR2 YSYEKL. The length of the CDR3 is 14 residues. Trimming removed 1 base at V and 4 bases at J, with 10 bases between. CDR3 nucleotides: TGCGCCAGCAGCCAAGTTCGAGAATCCTATGGCTACACCTTC. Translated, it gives CASSQVRESYGYTF.

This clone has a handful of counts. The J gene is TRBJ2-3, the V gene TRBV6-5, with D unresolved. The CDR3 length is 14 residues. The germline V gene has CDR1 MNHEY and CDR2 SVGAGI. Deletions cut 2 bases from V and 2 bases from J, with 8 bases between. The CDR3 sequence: CASSYATYTDTQYF. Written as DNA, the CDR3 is TGTGCCAGCAGTTACGCGACTTACACAGATACGCAGTATTTT.

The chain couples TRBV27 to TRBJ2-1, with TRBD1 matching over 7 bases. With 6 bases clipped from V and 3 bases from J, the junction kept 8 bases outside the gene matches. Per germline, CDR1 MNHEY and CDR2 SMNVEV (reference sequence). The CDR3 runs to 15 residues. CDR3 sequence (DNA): TGTGCCAGCAGCCGGGGACAGAGCGGCTACAATGAGCAGTTCTTC. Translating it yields CASSRGQSGYNEQFF.

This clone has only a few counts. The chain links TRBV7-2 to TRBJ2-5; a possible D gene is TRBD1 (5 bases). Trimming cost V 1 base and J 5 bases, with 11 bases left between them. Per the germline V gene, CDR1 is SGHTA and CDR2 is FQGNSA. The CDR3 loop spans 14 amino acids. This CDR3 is CASSLVQGSETQYF. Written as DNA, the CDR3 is TGTGCCAGCAGCTTAGTTCAGGGCAGCGAGACCCAGTACTTC.

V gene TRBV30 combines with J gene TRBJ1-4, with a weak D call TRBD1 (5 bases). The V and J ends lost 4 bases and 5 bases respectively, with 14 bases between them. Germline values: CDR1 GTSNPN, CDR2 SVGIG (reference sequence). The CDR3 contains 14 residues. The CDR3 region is CAWTALTVNEKLFF. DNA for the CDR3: TGTGCCTGGACAGCATTGACAGTAAATGAAAAACTGTTTTTT.

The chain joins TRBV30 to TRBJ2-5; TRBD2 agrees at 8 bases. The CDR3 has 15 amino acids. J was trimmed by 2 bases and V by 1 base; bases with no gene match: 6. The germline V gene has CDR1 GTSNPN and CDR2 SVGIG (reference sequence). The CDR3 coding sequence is TGTGCCTGGAGTGCTAGCGGGCTGATACAAGAGACCCAGTACTTC. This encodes CAWSASGLIQETQYF.

CDR3 region: CSVDSIVSGSGEQFF. The CDR3 nucleotides read TGCAGCGTTGACTCAATCGTTAGCGGGAGCGGTGAGCAGTTCTTC. This sequence joins TRBV29-1 and TRBJ2-1; the match to TRBD2 covers 9 bases. Germline values: CDR1 SQVTM, CDR2 ANQGSEA. The V and J ends lost 3 bases and 9 bases, in that order; junction bases with no gene match: 12. This CDR3 has 15 amino acids.

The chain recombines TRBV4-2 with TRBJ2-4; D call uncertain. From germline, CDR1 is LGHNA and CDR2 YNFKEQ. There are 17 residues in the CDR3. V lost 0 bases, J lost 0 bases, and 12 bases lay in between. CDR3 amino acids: CASSQDDRQLAKNIQYF. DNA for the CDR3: TGTGCCAGCAGCCAAGATGATCGGCAACTAGCCAAAAACATTCAGTACTTC.

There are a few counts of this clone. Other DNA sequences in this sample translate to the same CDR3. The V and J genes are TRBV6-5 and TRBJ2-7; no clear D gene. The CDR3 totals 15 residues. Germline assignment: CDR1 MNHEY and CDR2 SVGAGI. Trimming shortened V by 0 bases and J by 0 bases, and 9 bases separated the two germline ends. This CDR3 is CASSYSPGSSYEQYF. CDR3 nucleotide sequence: TGTGCCAGCAGTTACTCCCCGGGTTCCTCCTACGAGCAGTACTTC.

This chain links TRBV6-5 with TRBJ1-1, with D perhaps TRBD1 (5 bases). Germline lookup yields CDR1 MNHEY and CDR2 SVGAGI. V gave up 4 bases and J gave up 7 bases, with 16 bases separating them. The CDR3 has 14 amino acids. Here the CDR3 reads CASSSQGSKVEAFF. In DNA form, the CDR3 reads TGTGCCAGCAGTTCTCAGGGATCTAAGGTTGAAGCTTTCTTT.